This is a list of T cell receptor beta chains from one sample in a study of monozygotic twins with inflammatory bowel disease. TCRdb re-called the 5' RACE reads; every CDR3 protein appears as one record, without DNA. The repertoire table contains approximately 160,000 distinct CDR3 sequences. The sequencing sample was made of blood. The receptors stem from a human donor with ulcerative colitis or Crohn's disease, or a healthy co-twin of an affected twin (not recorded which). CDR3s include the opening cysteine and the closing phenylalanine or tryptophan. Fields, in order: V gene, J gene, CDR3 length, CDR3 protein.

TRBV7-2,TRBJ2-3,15,CASSLEGLFTDTQYF
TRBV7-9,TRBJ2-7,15,CASSLPGGGGYEQYF
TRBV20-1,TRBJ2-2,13,CSARATGTGELFF
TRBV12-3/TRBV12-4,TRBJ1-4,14,CASSSRLGNEKLFF
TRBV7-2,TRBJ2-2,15,CASSLDRGLTGELFF
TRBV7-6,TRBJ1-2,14,CASSLGTGGSGYTF
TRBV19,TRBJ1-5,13,CASSIVENQPQHF
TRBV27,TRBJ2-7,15,CASSITLGRTYEQYF
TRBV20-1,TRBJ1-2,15,CSANTRDGSNYGYTF
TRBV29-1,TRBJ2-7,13,CSVGPGGTYEQYF
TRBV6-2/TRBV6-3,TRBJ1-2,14,CASSFARDFFRYTF
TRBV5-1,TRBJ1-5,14,CASSLSTGGQPQHF
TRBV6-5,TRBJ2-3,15,CASSYEAGGRDTQYF
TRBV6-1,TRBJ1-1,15,CASILGWTGNTEAFF
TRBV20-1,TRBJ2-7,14,CSAPHSSSSYEQYF
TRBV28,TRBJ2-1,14,CASSPRGAVYEQFF
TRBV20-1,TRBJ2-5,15,CSASGLAESQETQYF
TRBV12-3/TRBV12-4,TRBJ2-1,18,CASREDTPARRVNNEQFF